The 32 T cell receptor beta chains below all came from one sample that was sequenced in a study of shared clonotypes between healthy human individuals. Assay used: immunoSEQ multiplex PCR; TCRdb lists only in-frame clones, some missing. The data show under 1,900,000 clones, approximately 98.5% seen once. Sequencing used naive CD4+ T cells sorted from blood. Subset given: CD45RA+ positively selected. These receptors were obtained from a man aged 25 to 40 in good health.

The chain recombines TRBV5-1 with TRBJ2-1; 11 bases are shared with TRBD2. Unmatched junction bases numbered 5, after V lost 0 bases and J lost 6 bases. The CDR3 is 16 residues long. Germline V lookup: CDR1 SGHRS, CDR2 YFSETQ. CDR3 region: CASSLGGTSGSNEQFF. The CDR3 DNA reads TGCGCCAGCAGCTTGGGAGGGACTAGCGGATCCAATGAGCAGTTCTTC.

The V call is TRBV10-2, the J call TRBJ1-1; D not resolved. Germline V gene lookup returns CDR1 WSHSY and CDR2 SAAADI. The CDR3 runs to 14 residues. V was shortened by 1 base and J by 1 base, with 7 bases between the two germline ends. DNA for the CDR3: TGCGCCAGCAGTGAGTGGTTGAAGAACACTGAAGCTTTCTTT. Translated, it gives CASSEWLKNTEAFF.

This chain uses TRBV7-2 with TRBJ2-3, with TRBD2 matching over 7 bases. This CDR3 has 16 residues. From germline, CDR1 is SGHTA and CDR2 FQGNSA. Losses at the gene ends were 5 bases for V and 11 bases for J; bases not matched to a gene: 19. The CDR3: CASSPQAGAGPRGQYF. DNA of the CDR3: TGTGCCAGCAGCCCTCAGGCGGGAGCAGGACCGAGGGGGCAGTATTTT.

CDR3 nucleotide sequence: TGTGCCAGCAGCTCGACGGCGGGAGGGTTCAATGAGCAGTTCTTC. It translates to CASSSTAGGFNEQFF. This chain links TRBV11-2 with TRBJ2-1; 9 bases fit TRBD2. Germline CDR1 SGHAT, CDR2 FQNNGV. V trimming: 4 bases; J trimming: 6 bases; junction bases outside the gene matches: 7. CDR3 length: 15 residues.

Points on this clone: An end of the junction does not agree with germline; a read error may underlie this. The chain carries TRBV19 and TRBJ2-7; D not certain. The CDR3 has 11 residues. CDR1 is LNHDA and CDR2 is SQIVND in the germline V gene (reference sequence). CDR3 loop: CASSIGSRWDF. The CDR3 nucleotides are TGTGCCAGTAGTATAGGGTCTCGGTGGGACTTC.

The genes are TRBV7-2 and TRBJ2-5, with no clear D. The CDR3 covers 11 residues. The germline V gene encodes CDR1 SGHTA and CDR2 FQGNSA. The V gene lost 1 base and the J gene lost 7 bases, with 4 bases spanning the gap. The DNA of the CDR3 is TGTGCCAGCAGCTTAGAAGTGACCCAGTACTTC. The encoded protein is CASSLEVTQYF. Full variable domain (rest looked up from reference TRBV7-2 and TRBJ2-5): GAGVSQSPSNKVTEKGKDVELRCDPISGHTALYWYRQSLGQGLEFLIYFQGNSAPDKSGLPSDRFSAERTGGSVSTLTIQRTQQEDSAVYLCASSLEVTQYFGPGTRLLVL.

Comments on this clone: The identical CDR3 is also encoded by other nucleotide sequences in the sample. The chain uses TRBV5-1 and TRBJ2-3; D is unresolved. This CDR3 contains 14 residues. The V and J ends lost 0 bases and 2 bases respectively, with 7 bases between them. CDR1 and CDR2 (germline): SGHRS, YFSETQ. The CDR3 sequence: CASSLGTDTDTQYF. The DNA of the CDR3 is TGCGCCAGCAGCTTGGGGACCGACACAGATACGCAGTATTTT.

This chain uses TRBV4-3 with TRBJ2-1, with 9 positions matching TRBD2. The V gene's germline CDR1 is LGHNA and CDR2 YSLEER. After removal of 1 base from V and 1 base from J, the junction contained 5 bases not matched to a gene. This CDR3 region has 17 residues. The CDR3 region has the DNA TGCGCCAGCAGCCAAGGTCGTAGCGGGAGTTCCTACAATGAGCAGTTCTTC. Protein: CASSQGRSGSSYNEQFF.

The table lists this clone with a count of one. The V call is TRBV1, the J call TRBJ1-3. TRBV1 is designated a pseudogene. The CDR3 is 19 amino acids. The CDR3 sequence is CTSSQETSRWIRDGNTIYF. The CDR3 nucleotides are TGCACCAGCAGCCAAGAAACCTCCAGGTGGATTCGGGATGGAAACACCATATATTTT.

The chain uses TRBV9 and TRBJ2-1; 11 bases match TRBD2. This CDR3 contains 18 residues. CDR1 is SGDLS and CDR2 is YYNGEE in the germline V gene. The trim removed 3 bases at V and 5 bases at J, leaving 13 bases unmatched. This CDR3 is CASSDPRGRLAGNNEQFF. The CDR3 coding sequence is TGTGCCAGCAGCGACCCCAGGGGGCGACTAGCGGGAAACAATGAGCAGTTCTTC. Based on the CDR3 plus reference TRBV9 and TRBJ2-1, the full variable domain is DSGVTQTPKHLITATGQRVTLRCSPRSGDLSVYWYQQSLDQGLQFLIQYYNGEERAKGNILERFSAQQFPDLHSELNLSSLELGDSALYFCASSDPRGRLAGNNEQFFGPGTRLTVL.

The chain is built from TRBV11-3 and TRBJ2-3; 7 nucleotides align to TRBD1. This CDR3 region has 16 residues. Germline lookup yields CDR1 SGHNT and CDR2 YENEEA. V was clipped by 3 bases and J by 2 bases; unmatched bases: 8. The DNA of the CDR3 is TGTGCCAGCAGCTTGGGACAACAGGGGTACACAGATACGCAGTATTTT. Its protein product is CASSLGQQGYTDTQYF.

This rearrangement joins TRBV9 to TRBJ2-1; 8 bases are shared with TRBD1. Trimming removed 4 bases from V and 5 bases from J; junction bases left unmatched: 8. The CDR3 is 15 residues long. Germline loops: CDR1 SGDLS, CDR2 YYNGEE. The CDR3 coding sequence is TGTGCCAGCAGCTGGACAGGGAATTGGGACAATGAGCAGTTCTTC. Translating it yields CASSWTGNWDNEQFF.

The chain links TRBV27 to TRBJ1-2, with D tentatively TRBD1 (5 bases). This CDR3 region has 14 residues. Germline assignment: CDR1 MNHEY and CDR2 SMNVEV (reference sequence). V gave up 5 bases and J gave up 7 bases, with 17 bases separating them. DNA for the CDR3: TGTGCCAGCAGTCGGAAAGGACATCCAATTGGCTACACCTTC. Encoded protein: CASSRKGHPIGYTF.

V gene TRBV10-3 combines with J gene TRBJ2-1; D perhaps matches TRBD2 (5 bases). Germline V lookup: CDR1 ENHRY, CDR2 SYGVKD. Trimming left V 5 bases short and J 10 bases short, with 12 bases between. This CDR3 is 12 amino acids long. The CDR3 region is CAISTSPGEQFF. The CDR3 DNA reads TGTGCCATCAGTACTTCCCCGGGAGAGCAGTTCTTC.

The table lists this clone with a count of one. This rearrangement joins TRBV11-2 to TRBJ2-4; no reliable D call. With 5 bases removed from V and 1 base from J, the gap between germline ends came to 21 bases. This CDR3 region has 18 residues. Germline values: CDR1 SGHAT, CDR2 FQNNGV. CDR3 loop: CASSIGFLNTPAKNIQYF. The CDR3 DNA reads TGTGCCAGCAGCATTGGGTTCTTAAACACCCCCGCCAAAAACATTCAGTACTTC.

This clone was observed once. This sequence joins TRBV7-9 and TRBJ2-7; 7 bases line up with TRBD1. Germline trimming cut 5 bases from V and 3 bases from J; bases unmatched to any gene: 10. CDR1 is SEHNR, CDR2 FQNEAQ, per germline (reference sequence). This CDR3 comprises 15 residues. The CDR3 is CASSARQGVDYEQYF. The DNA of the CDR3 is TGTGCCAGCAGCGCCCGACAGGGAGTCGACTACGAGCAGTACTTC.

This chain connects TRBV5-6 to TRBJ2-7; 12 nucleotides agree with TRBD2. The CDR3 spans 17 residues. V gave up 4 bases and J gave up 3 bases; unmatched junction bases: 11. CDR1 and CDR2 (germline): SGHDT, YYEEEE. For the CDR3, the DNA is TGTGCCAGCAGCAAGACAGGACTAGCGGGATATTTCTACGAGCAGTACTTC. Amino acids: CASSKTGLAGYFYEQYF. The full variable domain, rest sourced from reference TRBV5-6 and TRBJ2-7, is DAGVTQSPTHLIKTRGQQVTLRCSPKSGHDTVSWYQQALGQGPQFIFQYYEEEERQRGNFPDRFSGHQFPNYSSELNVNALLLGDSALYLCASSKTGLAGYFYEQYFGPGTRLTVT.

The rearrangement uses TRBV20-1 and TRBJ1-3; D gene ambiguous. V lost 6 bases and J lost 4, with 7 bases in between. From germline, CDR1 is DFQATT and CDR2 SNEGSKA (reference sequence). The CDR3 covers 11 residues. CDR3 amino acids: CSAAQGNTIYF. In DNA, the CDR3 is TGCAGTGCCGCCCAGGGAAACACCATATATTTT.

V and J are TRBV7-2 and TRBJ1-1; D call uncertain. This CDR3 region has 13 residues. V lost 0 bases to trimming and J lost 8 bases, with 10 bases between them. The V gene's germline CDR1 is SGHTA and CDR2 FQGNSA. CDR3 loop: CASSLANFREAFF. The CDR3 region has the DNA TGTGCCAGCAGCTTAGCGAACTTTAGAGAAGCTTTCTTT.

In nucleotides, the CDR3 is TGCAGTGCTAGATTTGCGACTGAAGCTTTCTTT. Its protein product is CSARFATEAFF. V gene TRBV20-1 combines with J gene TRBJ1-1; no clear D gene. Per the germline V gene, CDR1 is DFQATT and CDR2 is SNEGSKA (reference sequence). This CDR3 is 11 amino acids long. The V end was cut by 2 bases, the J end by 5 bases, with 6 bases between.

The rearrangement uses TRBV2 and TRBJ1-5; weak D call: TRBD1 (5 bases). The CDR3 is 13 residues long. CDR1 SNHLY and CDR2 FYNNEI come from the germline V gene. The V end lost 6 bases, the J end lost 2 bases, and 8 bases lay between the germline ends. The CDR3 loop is CASRGLRNQPQHF. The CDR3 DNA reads TGTGCCAGCAGGGGGCTGCGCAATCAGCCCCAGCATTTT.

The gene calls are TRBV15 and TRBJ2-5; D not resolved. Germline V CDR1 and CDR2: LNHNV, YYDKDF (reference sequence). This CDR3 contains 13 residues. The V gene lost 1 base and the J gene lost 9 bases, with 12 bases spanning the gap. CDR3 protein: CATSRGQLSPQYF. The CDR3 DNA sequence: TGTGCCACCAGCAGAGGGCAGTTGAGCCCCCAGTACTTC.

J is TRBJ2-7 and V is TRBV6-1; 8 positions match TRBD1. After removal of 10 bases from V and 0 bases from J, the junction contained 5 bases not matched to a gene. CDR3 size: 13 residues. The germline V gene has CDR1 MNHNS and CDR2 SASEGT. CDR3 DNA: TGTGCCATCCCCGGGACAGGCTCCTACGAGCAGTACTTC. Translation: CAIPGTGSYEQYF.

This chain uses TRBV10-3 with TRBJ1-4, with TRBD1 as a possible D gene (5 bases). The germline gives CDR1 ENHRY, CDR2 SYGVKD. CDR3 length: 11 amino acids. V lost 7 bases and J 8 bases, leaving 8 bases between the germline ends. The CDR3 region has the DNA TGTGCCATCAAGAGGGGAGAAAAACTGTTTTTT. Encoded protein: CAIKRGEKLFF.

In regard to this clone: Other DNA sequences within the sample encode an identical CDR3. CDR3 loop: CASSPQGASYEQYF. CDR3 nucleotides: TGTGCCAGCAGCCCACAGGGGGCATCCTACGAGCAGTACTTC. The chain is built from TRBV7-2 and TRBJ2-7, with 9 bases aligning to TRBD1. The J segment lost 1 base and the V segment lost 5 bases, leaving 3 bases of the junction unmatched. CDR3 length: 14 amino acids. Germline CDR1 reads SGHTA; CDR2 reads FQGNSA.

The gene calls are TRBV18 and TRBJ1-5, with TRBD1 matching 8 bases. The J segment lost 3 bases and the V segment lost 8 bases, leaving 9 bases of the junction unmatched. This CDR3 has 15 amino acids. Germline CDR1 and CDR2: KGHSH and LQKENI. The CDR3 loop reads CASARQGSSNQPQHF. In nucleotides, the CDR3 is TGTGCCAGCGCCCGACAGGGGAGCTCCAATCAGCCCCAGCATTTT.

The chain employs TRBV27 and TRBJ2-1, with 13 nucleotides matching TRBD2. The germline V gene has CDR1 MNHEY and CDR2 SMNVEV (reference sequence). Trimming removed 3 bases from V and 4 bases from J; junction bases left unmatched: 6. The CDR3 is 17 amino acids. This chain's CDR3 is CASSFRLAGGRYNEQFF. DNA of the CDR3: TGTGCCAGCAGTTTCAGACTAGCGGGAGGCAGATACAATGAGCAGTTCTTC.

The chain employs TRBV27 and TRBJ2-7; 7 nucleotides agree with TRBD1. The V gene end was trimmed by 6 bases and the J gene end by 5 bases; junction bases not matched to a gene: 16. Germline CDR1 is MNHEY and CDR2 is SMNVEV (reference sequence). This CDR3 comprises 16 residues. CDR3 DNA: TGTGCCAGCAGGGGGGACAGTTCGATCCCGGGGAACGAGCAGTACTTC. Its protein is CASRGDSSIPGNEQYF.

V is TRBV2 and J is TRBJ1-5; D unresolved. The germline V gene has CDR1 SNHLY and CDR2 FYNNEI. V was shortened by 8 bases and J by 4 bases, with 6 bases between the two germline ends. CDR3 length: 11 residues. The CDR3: CASAENQPQHF. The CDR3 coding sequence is TGTGCCAGCGCTGAGAATCAGCCCCAGCATTTT.

CDR3 coding DNA: TGTGCCACCAGCGGATTGACAGGAATTGGCGGGGAGCTGTTTTTT. Translating gives CATSGLTGIGGELFF. V usage is TRBV15 and J usage is TRBJ2-2; D is possibly TRBD1 (6 bases). The germline V and J ends were trimmed by 5 bases and 7 bases, with 17 bases remaining between them. The V gene's germline CDR1 is LNHNV and CDR2 YYDKDF (reference sequence). This CDR3 comprises 15 residues.

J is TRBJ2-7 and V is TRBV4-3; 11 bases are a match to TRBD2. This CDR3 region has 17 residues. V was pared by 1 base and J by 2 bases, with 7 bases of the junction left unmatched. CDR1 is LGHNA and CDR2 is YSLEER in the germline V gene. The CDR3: CASSQGIILAGAYEQYF. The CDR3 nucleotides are TGCGCCAGCAGCCAAGGGATCATACTAGCGGGAGCCTACGAGCAGTACTTC.

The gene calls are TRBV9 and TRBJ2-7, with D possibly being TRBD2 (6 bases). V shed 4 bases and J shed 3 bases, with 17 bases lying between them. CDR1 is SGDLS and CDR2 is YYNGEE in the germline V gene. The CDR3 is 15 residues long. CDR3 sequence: CASSWGEERYYEQYF. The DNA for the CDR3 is TGTGCCAGCAGCTGGGGGGAGGAGCGGTACTACGAGCAGTACTTC.